This T cell receptor beta chain was documented in a study of blood T cells in healthy people across ages. Per germline, CDR1 SQVTM and CDR2 ANQGSEA. The CDR3 contains 13 residues. Trimming took 5 bases from V and 7 from J, leaving 17 bases between them. Primed by a sample-barcoded 5' primer and a J-beta primer mix, a second PCR proceeded for 7 to 11 cycles. TCRdb re-called the 5' RACE reads through MiXCR, storing one row per CDR3 protein. The sample records some 1,000,000 distinct CDR3 sequences, 20% to 25% being singletons. Caucasian individuals from Russia who were healthy and aged about 6 to 90 acted as donors. Per sample, a minimum of 7 million PBMCs were isolated. These sequences were also reported in another study, on T cells of mothers and their children. From that report: Material was donated by three healthy Caucasian mothers and their six children. The yield was over 8 million TCR beta CDR3 reads from each mother and a few million from each child.

Sample: blood. The V gene is TRBV29-1, the J gene TRBJ1-1; the D is unclear. The sequence came from a girl aged 2 to 9 in good health. The CDR3 loop is CSVSIRSIGEAFF. As DNA, the CDR3 is TGCAGCGTTTCAATTCGTAGTATCGGTGAAGCTTTCTTT.